The clone carrying this T cell receptor (delta chain) was observed at least ten times. Its matching antigen is unknown. The likely explanation is a read error, given a far larger clone one base away. Other DNA sequences from this sample encode an identical CDR3 as well. Flow sorting of PBMC yielded separate Vgamma9/Vdelta2+ and Vdelta2-negative gammadelta T cell populations for bulk repertoire analysis. This specimen comes from a study of γδ T cells in repeated Plasmodium falciparum infection. Study-wide background: Malian children with intense seasonal malaria exposure were compared with matched Australian children. Timepoints: baseline, immediately before selected infections, and 21 days after every infection. Four controlled malaria infections with P. falciparum NF54 spanned about 23 months. Study-level results: Vgamma9/Vdelta2+ repertoires stayed stably polyclonal over time and infection.

Germline V CDR1 and CDR2: TSWWSYY, QGS. The CDR3 contains 22 residues. TCRdb re-processed the multiplex PCR reads via CATT. In the table there are over 45,000 delta-chain clones, approximately 1.5% of which are singletons. This receptor was identified in a pool of human donors (malaria-infected and uninfected, not separated). Sequenced input: gamma-delta T cells from blood. The chain links TRDV1 to TRDJ1, with 8 bases matching TRDD3. Written as DNA, the CDR3 is TGCGCTCTTGGGTTTTCCGGCTACACACCCCTGGGGGACCGAACCTACACCGATAAACTCATCTTT. It yields the protein CALGFSGYTPLGDRTYTDKLIF.